This TCR beta chain was found in a study of shared clonotypes between healthy human individuals. In the study overall: Each donor's CD4 naive and CD4 memory cells filled three plates apiece, CD8 naive two, and CD8 memory one.

Deep was the level used in running the assay. Generated by immunoSEQ multiplex PCR, the TCRdb table keeps only in-frame clones and is missing some. This sample yields over 2,000,000 clones, of which roughly 95% are seen a single time; approximately 1.7% belongs to the top ten. Positively selected for CCR7, the CD45RO-negative cells used as naive CD8 cells excluded terminally differentiated effector memory CD45RA+ cells. V lost 0 bases to trimming and J lost 1 base, with 12 bases between them. Germline V gene sequence: CDR1 LNHDA, CDR2 SQIVND (reference sequence). The CDR3 consists of 16 residues. The clonotype originates from a man in his late teens or twenties in good health. Some clones in this sample may be carry-over from other donors' samples. Sample: naive CD8+ T cells from PBMCs. The J gene is TRBJ1-1, the V gene TRBV19; D gene uncertain. This CDR3 reads CASSIDPVRGNTEAFF. DNA for the CDR3: TGTGCCAGTAGTATAGACCCGGTGAGAGGGAACACTGAAGCTTTCTTT.